Listed below are T cell receptor beta chains from one sample, sequenced in a study of T cell changes during pregnancy in multiple sclerosis. Libraries were prepared by immunoSEQ multiplex PCR; TCRdb keeps only in-frame clonotypes and omits some of them. The table lists about 35,000 clones, around 90% of them singletons. Sequences were derived from peripheral blood, sampled in the third trimester of pregnancy. These receptors were obtained from a female donor in good health, enrolled as a control in a pregnancy study. The CDR3 runs from the conserved cysteine through the conserved F or W.

V gene: TRBV4-3
CDR3 protein: CASSPSGVGDTQYF

V gene: TRBV5-1
CDR3 protein: CASSLDRAYEQYF

V gene: TRBV7-2
CDR3 protein: CASSLLRGPGGELFF

V gene: TRBV9
CDR3 protein: CASSPPSTSGSGTQYF

V gene: TRBV4-3
CDR3 protein: CASSQARGGGYTF

V gene: TRBV9
CDR3 protein: CASSAQDPYNSPLHF

V gene: TRBV7-8
CDR3 protein: CASSSGVAGSSYNEQFF

V gene: TRBV5-6
CDR3 protein: CASSLERNTEAFF

V gene: TRBV5-1
CDR3 protein: CASSYYRGRSYGYTF

V gene: TRBV7-8
CDR3 protein: CASSPGQGVSPLHF

V gene: TRBV28
CDR3 protein: CASWPGGPELFF

V gene: TRBV11-2
CDR3 protein: CASSRSTGGTSGNTIYF

V gene: TRBV30
CDR3 protein: CARGGAMNNSPLHF

V gene: TRBV11-2
CDR3 protein: CASSLDSSGNTIYF

V gene: TRBV5-1
CDR3 protein: CASSSRAPETNEKLFF

V gene: TRBV15
CDR3 protein: CATSRARGYYEQYF

V gene: TRBV10-1
CDR3 protein: CASSESAGGGYTF

V gene: TRBV9
CDR3 protein: CASSVRGYGYTF

V gene: TRBV9
CDR3 protein: CASSPDRGSQYF

V gene: TRBV27
CDR3 protein: CASRPEINEKLFF

V gene: TRBV28
CDR3 protein: CASSLLRLVGTDTQYF

V gene: TRBV10-2
CDR3 protein: CASSESVDTQYF

V gene: TRBV19
CDR3 protein: CASSIDEGDQGEQYF

V gene: TRBV6-6
CDR3 protein: CASSQGLNYEQYF

V gene: TRBV29-1
CDR3 protein: CSAEGVAGDEQFF

V gene: TRBV7-9
CDR3 protein: CASSLETGGRTEAFF

V gene: TRBV6-5
CDR3 protein: CASSPTSGGADTQYF

V gene: TRBV5-1
CDR3 protein: CASSLAGGRTEAFF

V gene: TRBV19
CDR3 protein: CASRDSGQGTMYGYTF

V gene: TRBV7-8
CDR3 protein: CASSLSRTGLTQYF

V gene: TRBV2
CDR3 protein: CASRGEVISYEQYF

V gene: TRBV4-2
CDR3 protein: CASSQGLDRVGDYYGYTF

V gene: TRBV7-2
CDR3 protein: CASSLGGSASYEQYF

V gene: TRBV5-1
CDR3 protein: CASRVNPGQPQHF

V gene: TRBV29-1
CDR3 protein: CSVTSGGEGEQFF

V gene: TRBV11-2
CDR3 protein: CASRRRRERESTDTQYF

V gene: TRBV28
CDR3 protein: CASNRGNQPQHF

V gene: TRBV4-1
CDR3 protein: CASSQDWWPALEQYF

V gene: TRBV5-6
CDR3 protein: CASSSDSTTGELFF

V gene: TRBV15
CDR3 protein: CATSSRDRGSIGTF

V gene: TRBV28
CDR3 protein: CASSLTGSSYNSPLHF

V gene: TRBV18
CDR3 protein: CASSEGASVVYEQYF

V gene: TRBV9
CDR3 protein: CASSVVPGTGELFF

V gene: TRBV19
CDR3 protein: CASRGPTSQETQYF

V gene: TRBV7-3
CDR3 protein: CASSLTAGVSYEQYF

V gene: TRBV10-1
CDR3 protein: CASRRPQRERGGQETQYF

V gene: TRBV6-5
CDR3 protein: CASSYLGGDGYTF

V gene: TRBV19
CDR3 protein: CASSIVGGNTEAFF

V gene: TRBV19
CDR3 protein: CASTLVALPLAGANVLTF

V gene: TRBV27
CDR3 protein: CASSSLLAGLYNEQFF

V gene: TRBV9
CDR3 protein: CASSGTGENTEAFF

V gene: TRBV7-2
CDR3 protein: CASSTQGAYGYTF

V gene: TRBV27
CDR3 protein: CASSPFPGSSSTDTQYF

V gene: TRBV9
CDR3 protein: CASSVAGSDGNTIYF

V gene: TRBV28
CDR3 protein: CASSRDSTYEQYF

V gene: TRBV30
CDR3 protein: CAWSSGQGFSSNSPLHF

V gene: TRBV7-2
CDR3 protein: CASSLRTGLNTEAFF